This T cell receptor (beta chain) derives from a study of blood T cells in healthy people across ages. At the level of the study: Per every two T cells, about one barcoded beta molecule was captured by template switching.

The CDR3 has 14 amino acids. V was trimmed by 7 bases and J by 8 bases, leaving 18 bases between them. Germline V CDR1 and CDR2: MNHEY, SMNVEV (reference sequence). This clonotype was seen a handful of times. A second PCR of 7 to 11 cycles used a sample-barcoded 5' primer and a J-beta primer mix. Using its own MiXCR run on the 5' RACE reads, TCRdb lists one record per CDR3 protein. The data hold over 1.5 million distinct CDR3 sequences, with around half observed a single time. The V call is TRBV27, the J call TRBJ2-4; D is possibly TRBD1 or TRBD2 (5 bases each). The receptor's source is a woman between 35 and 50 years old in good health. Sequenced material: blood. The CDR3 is CASIPAGRGDIQYF. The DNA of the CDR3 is TGTGCCAGCATCCCTGCAGGGCGAGGGGACATTCAGTACTTC.